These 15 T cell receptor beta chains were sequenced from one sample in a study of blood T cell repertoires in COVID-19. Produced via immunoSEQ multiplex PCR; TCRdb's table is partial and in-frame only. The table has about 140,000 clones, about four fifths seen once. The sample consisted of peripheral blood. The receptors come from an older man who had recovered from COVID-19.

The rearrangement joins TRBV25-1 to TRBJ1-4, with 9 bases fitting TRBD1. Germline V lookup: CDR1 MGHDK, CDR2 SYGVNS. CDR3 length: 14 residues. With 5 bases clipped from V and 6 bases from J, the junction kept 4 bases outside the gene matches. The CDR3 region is CASSSWDRDEKLFF. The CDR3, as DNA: TGTGCCAGCAGTTCTTGGGACAGGGATGAAAAACTGTTTTTT.

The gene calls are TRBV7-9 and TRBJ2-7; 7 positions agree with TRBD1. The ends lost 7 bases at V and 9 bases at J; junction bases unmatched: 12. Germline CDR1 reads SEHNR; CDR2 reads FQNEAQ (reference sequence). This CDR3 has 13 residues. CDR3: CASTQGGKQGQYF. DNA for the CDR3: TGTGCCAGCACCCAAGGGGGCAAACAGGGGCAGTACTTC.

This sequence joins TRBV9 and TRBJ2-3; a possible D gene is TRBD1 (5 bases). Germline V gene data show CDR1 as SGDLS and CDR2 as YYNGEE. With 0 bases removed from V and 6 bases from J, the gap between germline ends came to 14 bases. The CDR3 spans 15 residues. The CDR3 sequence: CASSVEGFPKDTQYF. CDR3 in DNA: TGTGCCAGCAGCGTAGAGGGGTTTCCCAAGGATACGCAGTATTTT.

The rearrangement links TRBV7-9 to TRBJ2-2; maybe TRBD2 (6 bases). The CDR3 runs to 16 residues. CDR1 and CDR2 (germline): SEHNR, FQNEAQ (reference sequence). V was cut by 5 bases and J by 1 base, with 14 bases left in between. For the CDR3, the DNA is TGTGCCAGCAGCCCCCTGGGAGGCCTGAACACCGGGGAGCTGTTTTTT. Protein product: CASSPLGGLNTGELFF.

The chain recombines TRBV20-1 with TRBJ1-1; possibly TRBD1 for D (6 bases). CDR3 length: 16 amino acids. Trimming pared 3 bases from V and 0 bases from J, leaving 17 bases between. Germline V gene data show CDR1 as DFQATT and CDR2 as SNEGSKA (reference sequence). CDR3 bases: TGCAGTGCTAGTTTTACAGGGACCATTATGAACACTGAAGCTTTCTTT. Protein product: CSASFTGTIMNTEAFF.

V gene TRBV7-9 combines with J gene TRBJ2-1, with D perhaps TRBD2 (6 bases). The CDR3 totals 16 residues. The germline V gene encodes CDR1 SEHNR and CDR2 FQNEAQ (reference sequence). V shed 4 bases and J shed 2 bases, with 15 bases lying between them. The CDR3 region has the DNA TGTGCCAGCAGCTCACTGCTAGCGAGTGCCTACAATGAGCAGTTCTTC. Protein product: CASSSLLASAYNEQFF.

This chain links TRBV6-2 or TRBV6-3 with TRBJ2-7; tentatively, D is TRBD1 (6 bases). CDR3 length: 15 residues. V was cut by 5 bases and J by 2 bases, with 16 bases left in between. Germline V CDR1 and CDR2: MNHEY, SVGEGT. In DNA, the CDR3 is TGTGCCAGCAGTCAAATTTATGGACAGCCCTACGAGCAGTACTTC. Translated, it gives CASSQIYGQPYEQYF.

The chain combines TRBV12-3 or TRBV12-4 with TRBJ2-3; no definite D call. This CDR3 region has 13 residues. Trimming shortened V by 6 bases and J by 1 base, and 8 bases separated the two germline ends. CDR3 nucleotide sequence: TGTGCCAGCAGCCTAGTGGGCACAGATACGCAGTATTTT. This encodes CASSLVGTDTQYF.

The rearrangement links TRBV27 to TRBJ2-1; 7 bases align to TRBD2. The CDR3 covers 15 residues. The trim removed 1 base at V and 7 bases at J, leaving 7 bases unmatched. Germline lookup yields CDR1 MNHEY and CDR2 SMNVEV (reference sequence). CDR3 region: CASSLLAGHRNEQFF. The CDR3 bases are TGTGCCAGCAGTTTATTAGCGGGTCATCGGAATGAGCAGTTCTTC.

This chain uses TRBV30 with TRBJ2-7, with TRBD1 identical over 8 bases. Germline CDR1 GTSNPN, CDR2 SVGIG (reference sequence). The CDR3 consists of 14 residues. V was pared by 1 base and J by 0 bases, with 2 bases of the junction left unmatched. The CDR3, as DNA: TGTGCCTGGAGTGGGACAGGGCTCTCCTACGAGCAGTACTTC. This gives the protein CAWSGTGLSYEQYF.

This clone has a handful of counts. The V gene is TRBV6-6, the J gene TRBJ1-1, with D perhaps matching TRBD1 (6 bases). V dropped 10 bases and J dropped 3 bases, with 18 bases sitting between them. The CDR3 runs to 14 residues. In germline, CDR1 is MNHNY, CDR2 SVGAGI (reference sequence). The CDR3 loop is CATGPGATDTEAFF. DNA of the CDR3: TGTGCCACTGGGCCAGGGGCCACCGACACTGAAGCTTTCTTT.

CDR3 coding DNA: TGTGCCAGCAGTCCAGGACAACACTATAATTCACCCCTCCACTTT. Translated, it gives CASSPGQHYNSPLHF. This chain links TRBV6-5 with TRBJ1-6, with D possibly matching TRBD1 (5 bases). The V gene's germline CDR1 is MNHEY and CDR2 SVGAGI. The V end lost 5 bases, the J end lost 3 bases, and 11 bases lay between the germline ends. The CDR3 loop spans 15 amino acids.

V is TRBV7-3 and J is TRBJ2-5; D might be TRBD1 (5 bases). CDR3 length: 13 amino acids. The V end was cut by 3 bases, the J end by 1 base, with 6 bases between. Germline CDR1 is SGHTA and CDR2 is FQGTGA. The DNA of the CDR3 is TGTGCCAGCAGCTTGGGGCCCCAAGAGACCCAGTACTTC. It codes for CASSLGPQETQYF.

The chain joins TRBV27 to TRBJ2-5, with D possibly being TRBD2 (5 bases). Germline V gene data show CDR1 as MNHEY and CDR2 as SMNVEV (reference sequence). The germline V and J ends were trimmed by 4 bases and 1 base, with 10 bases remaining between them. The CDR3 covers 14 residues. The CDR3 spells CASSSLAFQETQYF. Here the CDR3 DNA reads TGTGCCAGCAGTTCATTAGCGTTCCAAGAGACCCAGTACTTC.

The chain's CDR3 is CATSPRWTDTQYF. The CDR3 DNA is TGTGCCACCTCACCCAGGTGGACAGATACGCAGTATTTT. This rearrangement joins TRBV6-5 to TRBJ2-3; D ambiguous. CDR1 MNHEY and CDR2 SVGAGI come from the germline V gene. This CDR3 comprises 13 residues. V lost 10 bases and J lost 3, with 14 bases in between.